This TCR beta chain stems from a study of blood T cell repertoires in COVID-19. Overall study context: Samples representing acute and convalescent COVID-19 were sourced from the United States, Italy and Spain. The analysed material was cDNA or gDNA that came from T cells, B-cell-depleted T cells, or PBMCs.

Germline CDR1 and CDR2: SGDLS and YYNGEE. CDR3 length: 15 residues. The trim removed 6 bases at V and 7 bases at J, leaving 7 bases unmatched. Only in-frame clones appear in the TCRdb table, and some are missing; sequencing was by immunoSEQ multiplex PCR. The table has approximately 150,000 clones, 85% seen once; the top ten hold 5.4%. Enrollment of patients from Seattle took place during active infection, with longitudinal follow-up. The origin of this receptor is a woman between 45 and 65 years old with COVID-19, enrolled during active disease. The chain uses TRBV9 and TRBJ1-4; the match to TRBD1 covers 12 bases. Sequencing used peripheral blood. For the CDR3, the DNA is TGTGCCAGCACGGGGACAGGGGGCGCGGGTGAAAAACTGTTTTTT. Protein sequence: CASTGTGGAGEKLFF. The whole variable domain, filled in from reference TRBV9 and TRBJ1-4, reads DSGVTQTPKHLITATGQRVTLRCSPRSGDLSVYWYQQSLDQGLQFLIQYYNGEERAKGNILERFSAQQFPDLHSELNLSSLELGDSALYFCASTGTGGAGEKLFFGSGTQLSVL.